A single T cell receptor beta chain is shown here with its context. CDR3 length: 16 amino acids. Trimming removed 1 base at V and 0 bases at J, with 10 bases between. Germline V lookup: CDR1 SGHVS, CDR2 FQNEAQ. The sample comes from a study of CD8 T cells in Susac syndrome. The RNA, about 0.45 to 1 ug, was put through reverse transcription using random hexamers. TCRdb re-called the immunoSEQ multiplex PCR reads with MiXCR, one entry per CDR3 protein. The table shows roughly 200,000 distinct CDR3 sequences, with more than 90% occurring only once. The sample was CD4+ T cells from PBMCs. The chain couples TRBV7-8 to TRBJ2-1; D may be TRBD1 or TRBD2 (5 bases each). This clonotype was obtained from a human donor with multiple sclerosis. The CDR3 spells CASSLDFGGSYNEQFF. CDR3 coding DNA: TGTGCCAGCAGCTTAGATTTTGGGGGCTCCTACAATGAGCAGTTCTTC.